In this sample, the clone carrying this T cell receptor (beta chain) turned up many times. Its antigen is still unknown. The data were taken from a study of CD8 T cells in ankylosing spondylitis. Study-wide results and limits: Certain motif variants had earlier been reported in reactive arthritis synovial fluid and blood. The study identified a TCR beta motif of under 10 highly homologous variants that appeared characteristic of ankylosing spondylitis blood. CD8+ cells made up the disease-linked clones, which were relatively rare in peripheral blood. The authors reported significant enrichment of disease-linked clones in matched ankylosing spondylitis synovial fluid.

With molecular barcodes, quantitative 5'-RACE was used to make the TCR beta libraries. TCRdb redid the calling of the 5' RACE reads with MiXCR, one entry per CDR3 protein. The sample holds 500,000 or so distinct CDR3 sequences, roughly 5.3% seen once. J lost 0 bases, V lost 6 bases, and 18 bases had no gene match. The CDR3 consists of 19 residues. Per germline, CDR1 SGHAT and CDR2 FQNNGV. The TCR sequence derives from a male donor with ankylosing spondylitis. The source material was blood, either unsorted or a sorted T cell fraction (not recorded which). This chain connects TRBV11-2 to TRBJ2-3, with 7 nucleotides matching TRBD2. The CDR3 is CASRNRLLASGGSTDTQYF. The DNA of the CDR3 is TGTGCCAGCAGGAACAGGCTGCTCGCCTCGGGGGGAAGCACAGATACGCAGTATTTT. The entire variable domain, with the rest obtained from reference TRBV11-2 and TRBJ2-3, is as follows: EAGVAQSPRYKIIEKRQSVAFWCNPISGHATLYWYQQILGQGPKLLIQFQNNGVVDDSQLPKDRFSAERLKGVDSTLKIQPAKLEDSAVYLCASRNRLLASGGSTDTQYFGPGTRLTVL.